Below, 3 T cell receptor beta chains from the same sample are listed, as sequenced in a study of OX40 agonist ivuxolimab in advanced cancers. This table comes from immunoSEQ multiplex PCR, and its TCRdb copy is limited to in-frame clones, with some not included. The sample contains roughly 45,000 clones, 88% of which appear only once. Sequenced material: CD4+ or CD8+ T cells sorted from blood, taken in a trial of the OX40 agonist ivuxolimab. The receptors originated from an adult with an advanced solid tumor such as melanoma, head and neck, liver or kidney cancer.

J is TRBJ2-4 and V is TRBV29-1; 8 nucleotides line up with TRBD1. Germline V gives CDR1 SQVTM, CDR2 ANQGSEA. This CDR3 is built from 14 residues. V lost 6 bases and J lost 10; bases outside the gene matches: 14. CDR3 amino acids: CSVTLGQASGIQYF. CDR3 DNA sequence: TGCAGCGTCACACTGGGACAGGCTTCAGGGATTCAGTACTTC.

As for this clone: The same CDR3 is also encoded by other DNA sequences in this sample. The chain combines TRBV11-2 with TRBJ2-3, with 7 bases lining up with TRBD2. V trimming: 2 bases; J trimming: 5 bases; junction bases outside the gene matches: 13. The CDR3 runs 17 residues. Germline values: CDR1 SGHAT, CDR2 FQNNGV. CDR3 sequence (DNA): TGTGCCAGCAGCTTACCCGGGACTACAACAGGCCGAGATACGCAGTATTTT. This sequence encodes CASSLPGTTTGRDTQYF.

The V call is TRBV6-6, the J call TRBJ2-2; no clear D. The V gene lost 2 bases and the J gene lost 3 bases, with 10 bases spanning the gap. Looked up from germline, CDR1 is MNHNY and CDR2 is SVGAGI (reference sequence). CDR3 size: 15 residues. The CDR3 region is CASSYLVLDTGELFF. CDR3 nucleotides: TGTGCCAGCAGTTACCTCGTCTTAGACACCGGGGAGCTGTTTTTT.